This TCR beta chain was identified during a study of human T cells and chemical hapten exposure. Study-level background: Patches that contained 0.01% DPC were applied to the upper back and read at 6 days.

Study results and limitations: Relative to control repertoires, expanded TCRs gave rise to significantly more large CDR3 similarity clusters.

Concerning this clonotype: Its antigen is still unknown.

Time point denoted: patch test 1, 2 weeks after DPC sensitization. The treatment: therapeutic diphenylcyclopropenone sensitization with weekly scalp DPC. Extraction of total RNA was performed on unfractionated whole blood. TCRdb reprocessed the RACE reads with MiXCR, giving one entry per CDR3 protein. The sample yields approximately 74,000 distinct CDR3 sequences, 25% to 40% seen once. V lost 0 bases, J lost 6 bases, and 7 bases stayed unmatched. CDR3 length equals 16 residues. Germline V gene data show CDR1 as SGDLS and CDR2 as YYNGEE. The material was whole blood, obtained in connection with sensitization to the hapten diphenylcyclopropenone (DPC). V is TRBV9 and J is TRBJ2-3; 10 bases line up with TRBD2. The TCR originated in a man aged 35-49 years with alopecia areata. Some clones in this sample may be carry-over from other donors' samples. CDR3 residues: CASSVEVAGGSDTQYF. CDR3 nucleotide sequence: TGTGCCAGCAGCGTAGAGGTAGCGGGAGGAAGCGATACGCAGTATTTT.